The 17 T cell receptor beta chains reported below all come from one sample, sequenced in a study of T-cell memory formation after mild COVID-19. TCRdb re-derived calls from the 5' RACE reads in MiXCR, one entry per CDR3 protein. Among about 430,000 distinct CDR3 sequences, more than 20% were seen once, and the ten largest hold around 8.8%. The sequenced sample consisted of PBMCs or a T cell subset sorted from them (not recorded which). These receptors were taken from an adult woman who had mild COVID-19 (a few samples of this study predate the infection). Cell type and time point are not known.

This chain connects TRBV21-1 to TRBJ2-3; no check of the table's D call, TRBD2, against the DNA was made. TRBV21-1 is a pseudogene segment. CDR3 length: 11 residues. The CDR3 sequence: CAIQAGDTQYF. As DNA, the CDR3 is TGTGCCATCCAAGCGGGAGATACGCAGTATTTT.

This clonotype appeared a few times. The rearrangement uses TRBV12-3 or TRBV12-4 and TRBJ1-1; D may be TRBD1 (5 bases). Trimming removed 2 bases at V and 2 bases at J, with 12 bases between. There are 15 residues in the CDR3. CDR3 DNA sequence: TGTGCCAGCAGTTTACAGGCAGGGCGAAACACTGAAGCTTTCTTT. Protein product: CASSLQAGRNTEAFF.

This clonotype showed up just a few times. The chain links TRBV7-9 to TRBJ2-1; D tentatively fits TRBD1 or TRBD2 (7 bases each). The germline V gene has CDR1 SEHNR and CDR2 FQNEAQ (reference sequence). The germline V and J ends were trimmed by 6 bases and 6 bases, with 21 bases remaining between them. This CDR3 contains 16 residues. CDR3 DNA: TGTGCCAGCAGTCATCGAGGGGGCGGGGGCTTCAATGAGCAGTTCTTC. This sequence encodes CASSHRGGGGFNEQFF.

This sequence joins TRBV7-9 and TRBJ1-6; D ambiguous. This CDR3 has 12 residues. The germline gives CDR1 SEHNR, CDR2 FQNEAQ (reference sequence). Trimming shortened V by 5 bases and J by 9 bases, and 8 bases separated the two germline ends. The CDR3 spells CASSGDSSPLHF. The CDR3 DNA reads TGTGCCAGCAGCGGCGATTCTTCACCCCTCCACTTT.

The chain recombines TRBV12-3 or TRBV12-4 with TRBJ2-2, with D possibly called TRBD1 or TRBD2 (5 bases each). V was cut by 7 bases and J by 3 bases, with 12 bases left in between. CDR3 size: 14 residues. The CDR3 DNA follows: TGTGCCAGCAAATCCGGGACCCACACCGGGGAGCTGTTTTTT. This codes for CASKSGTHTGELFF.

The chain recombines TRBV24-1 with TRBJ1-4; D may be TRBD1 (5 bases). Trimming removed 3 bases from V and 0 bases from J, with 7 bases in between. Germline values: CDR1 KGHDR, CDR2 SFDVKD. This CDR3 comprises 15 residues. This CDR3 is CATSDGHATNEKLFF. In DNA, the CDR3 is TGTGCCACCAGTGATGGACACGCAACTAATGAAAAACTGTTTTTT.

The rearrangement joins TRBV15 to TRBJ2-2, with D maybe TRBD1 (6 bases). CDR3 length equals 18 residues. Trimming shortened V by 5 bases and J by 1 base, and 20 bases separated the two germline ends. Germline V gene sequence: CDR1 LNHNV, CDR2 YYDKDF (reference sequence). The CDR3 DNA is TGTGCCACCAGCCGCTCGTCGTACAACAGGGTGAACACCGGGGAGCTGTTTTTT. Translating gives CATSRSSYNRVNTGELFF.

This clonotype has just a few counts. The chain carries TRBV14 and TRBJ1-1; 7 bases match TRBD1. V shed 0 bases and J 7 bases; nucleotides not matched to a gene: 14. Germline V gene sequence: CDR1 SGHDN, CDR2 FVKESK. CDR3 length: 17 amino acids. The CDR3 DNA follows: TGTGCCAGCAGCCAAGATAGAAGAGGGGGCCTGCCTCGTGAAGCTTTCTTT. It translates to CASSQDRRGGLPREAFF.

This clonotype has ten or more counts. The gene calls are TRBV15 and TRBJ2-1, with TRBD2 matching 11 bases. The length of the CDR3 is 14 residues. Unmatched junction bases numbered 3, after V lost 6 bases and J lost 5 bases. The germline gives CDR1 LNHNV, CDR2 YYDKDF (reference sequence). The CDR3 loop reads CATRGTSGHNEQFF. The CDR3, as DNA: TGTGCCACCAGGGGGACTAGCGGTCACAATGAGCAGTTCTTC. The entire variable domain, with the rest obtained from reference TRBV15 and TRBJ2-1, is as follows: DAMVIQNPRYQVTQFGKPVTLSCSQTLNHNVMYWYQQKSSQAPKLLFHYYDKDFNNEADTPDNFQSRRPNTSFCFLDIRSPGLGDTAMYLCATRGTSGHNEQFFGPGTRLTVL.

This clonotype has just a few counts. J is TRBJ2-5 and V is TRBV18; D is undetermined. Trimming took off 0 bases at V and 0 bases at J, with 5 bases between the two ends. Germline values: CDR1 KGHSH, CDR2 LQKENI. The CDR3 is made up of 14 amino acids. Written as DNA, the CDR3 is TGTGCCAGCTCACCACCGTGGGACCAAGAGACCCAGTACTTC. It yields the protein CASSPPWDQETQYF.

This clonotype appeared a few times. The gene calls are TRBV3-1 and TRBJ2-7; D unresolved. The germline V and J ends were trimmed by 1 base and 7 bases, with 8 bases remaining between them. Germline V gene sequence: CDR1 LGHDT, CDR2 YNNKEL (reference sequence). The CDR3 is made up of 12 amino acids. This chain's CDR3 is CASSQVEHEQYF. The CDR3 DNA sequence: TGTGCCAGCAGCCAAGTCGAGCATGAGCAGTACTTC.

The V call is TRBV6-4, the J call TRBJ2-7; D is unresolved. Germline CDR1 reads MRHNA; CDR2 reads SNTAGT. This CDR3 region has 15 residues. Deletions cut 6 bases from V and 0 bases from J, with 15 bases between. The CDR3 nucleotides read TGTGCCAGCAGAAAAAAATTCGTTAGCTCCTACGAGCAGTACTTC. Its protein product is CASRKKFVSSYEQYF.

The chain is built from TRBV12-3 or TRBV12-4 and TRBJ2-2, with D unresolved. V was cut by 5 bases and J by 0 bases, with 13 bases left in between. CDR3 length: 16 residues. The CDR3 DNA reads as TGTGCCAGCAGTACACCTCAAGGAGCGAACACCGGGGAGCTGTTTTTT. Translated, it gives CASSTPQGANTGELFF.

The chain joins TRBV10-3 to TRBJ2-1, with 7 positions matching TRBD2. The CDR3 contains 12 residues. Trimming removed 10 bases from V and 6 bases from J; junction bases left unmatched: 6. Germline V CDR1 and CDR2: ENHRY, SYGVKD. This chain's CDR3 is CATLAAGNEQFF. The DNA for the CDR3 is TGTGCCACGCTAGCGGCGGGCAATGAGCAGTTCTTC.

This rearrangement joins TRBV5-1 to TRBJ1-3; 10 positions agree with TRBD1. This CDR3 contains 18 residues. CDR1 SGHRS and CDR2 YFSETQ come from the germline V gene. V was clipped by 0 bases and J by 1 base; unmatched bases: 7. The CDR3 coding sequence is TGCGCCAGCAGCTTGGGGGCCGGGACAGGGGCTTCTGGAAACACCATATATTTT. Amino acid sequence: CASSLGAGTGASGNTIYF. The variable domain in full, completed from reference TRBV5-1 and TRBJ1-3, reads KAGVTQTPRYLIKTRGQQVTLSCSPISGHRSVSWYQQTPGQGLQFLFEYFSETQRNKGNFPGRFSGRQFSNSRSEMNVSTLELGDSALYLCASSLGAGTGASGNTIYFGEGSWLTVV.

The sample holds a few counts of this clonotype. The chain carries TRBV7-6 and TRBJ2-2, with a possible D match to TRBD1 (6 bases). Looked up from germline, CDR1 is SGHVS and CDR2 is FNYEAQ. V lost 6 bases, J lost 5 bases, and 13 bases lay in between. The length of the CDR3 is 14 residues. Written as DNA, the CDR3 is TGTGCCAGCAGAGCTACAGGGTTGACCGGGGAGCTGTTTTTT. Encoded protein: CASRATGLTGELFF. Combining the CDR3 with reference TRBV7-6 and TRBJ2-2 gives the whole variable domain GAGVSQSPRYKVTKRGQDVALRCDPISGHVSLYWYRQALGQGPEFLTYFNYEAQQDKSGLPNDRFSAERPEGSISTLTIQRTEQRDSAMYRCASRATGLTGELFFGEGSRLTVL.

This clonotype has only a few counts. The V gene is TRBV10-3, the J gene TRBJ1-2; TRBD1 is a possible D gene (5 bases). V lost 5 bases and J lost 4, with 11 bases in between. This CDR3 has 13 amino acids. Germline V gene sequence: CDR1 ENHRY, CDR2 SYGVKD. The CDR3 reads CAISQGIGYGYTF. The DNA for the CDR3 is TGTGCCATCAGTCAGGGAATTGGCTATGGCTACACCTTC.